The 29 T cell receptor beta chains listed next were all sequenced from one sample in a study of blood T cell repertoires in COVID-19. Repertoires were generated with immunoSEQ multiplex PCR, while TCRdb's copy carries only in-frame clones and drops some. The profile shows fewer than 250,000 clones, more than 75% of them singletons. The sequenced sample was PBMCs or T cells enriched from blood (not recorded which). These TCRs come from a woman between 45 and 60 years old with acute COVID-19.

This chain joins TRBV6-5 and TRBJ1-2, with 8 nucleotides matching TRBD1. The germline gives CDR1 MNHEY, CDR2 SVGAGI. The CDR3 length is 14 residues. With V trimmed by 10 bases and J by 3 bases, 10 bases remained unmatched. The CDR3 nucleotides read TGTGCCACCACATATGAACAGGGGGACTATGGCTACACCTTC. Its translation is CATTYEQGDYGYTF.

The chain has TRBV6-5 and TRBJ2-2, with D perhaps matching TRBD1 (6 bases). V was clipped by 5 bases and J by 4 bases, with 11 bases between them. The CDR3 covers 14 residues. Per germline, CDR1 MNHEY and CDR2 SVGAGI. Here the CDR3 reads CASSKTGITGELFF. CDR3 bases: TGTGCCAGCAGTAAAACAGGGATCACCGGGGAGCTGTTTTTT.

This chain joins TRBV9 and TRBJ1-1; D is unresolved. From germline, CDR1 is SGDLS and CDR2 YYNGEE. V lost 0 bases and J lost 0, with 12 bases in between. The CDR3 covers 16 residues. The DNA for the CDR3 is TGTGCCAGCAGCGTAGGGTTGGGAGGTATGAACACTGAAGCTTTCTTT. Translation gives CASSVGLGGMNTEAFF.

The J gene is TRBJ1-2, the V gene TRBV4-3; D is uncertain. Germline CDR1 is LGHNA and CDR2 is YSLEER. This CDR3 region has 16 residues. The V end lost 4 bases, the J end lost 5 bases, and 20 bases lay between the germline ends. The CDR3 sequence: CASSPLGVEAIYGYTF. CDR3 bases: TGCGCCAGCAGCCCCTTGGGTGTGGAGGCGATATATGGCTACACCTTC.

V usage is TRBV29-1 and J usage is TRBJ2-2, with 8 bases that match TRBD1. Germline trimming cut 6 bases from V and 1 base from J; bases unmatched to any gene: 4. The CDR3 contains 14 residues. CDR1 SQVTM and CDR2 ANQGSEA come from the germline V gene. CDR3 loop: CSVSGTGNTGELFF. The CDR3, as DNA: TGCAGCGTCTCCGGGACAGGGAACACCGGGGAGCTGTTTTTT.

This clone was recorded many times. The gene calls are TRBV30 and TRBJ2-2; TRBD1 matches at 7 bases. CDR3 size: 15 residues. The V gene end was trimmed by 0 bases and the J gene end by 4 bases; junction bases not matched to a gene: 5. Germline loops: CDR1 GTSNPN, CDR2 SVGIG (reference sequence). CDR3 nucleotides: TGTGCCTGGAGTGTACAGGACAGGTCCACCGGGGAGCTGTTTTTT. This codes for CAWSVQDRSTGELFF. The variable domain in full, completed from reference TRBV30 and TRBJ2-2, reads SQTIHQWPATLVQPVGSPLSLECTVEGTSNPNLYWYRQAAGRGLQLLFYSVGIGQISSEVPQNLSASRPQDRQFILSSKKLLLSDSGFYLCAWSVQDRSTGELFFGEGSRLTVL.

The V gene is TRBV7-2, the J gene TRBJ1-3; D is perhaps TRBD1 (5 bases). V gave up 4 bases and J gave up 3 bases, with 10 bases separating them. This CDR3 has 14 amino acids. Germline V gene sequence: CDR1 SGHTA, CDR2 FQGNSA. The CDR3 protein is CASSWEGYGNTIYF. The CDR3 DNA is TGTGCCAGCAGCTGGGAGGGGTATGGAAACACCATATATTTT.

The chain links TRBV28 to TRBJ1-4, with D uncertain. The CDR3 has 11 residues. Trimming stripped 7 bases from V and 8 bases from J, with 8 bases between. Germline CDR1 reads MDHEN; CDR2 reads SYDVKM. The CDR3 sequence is CASNQAEKLFF. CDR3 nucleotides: TGTGCCAGCAACCAGGCCGAAAAACTGTTTTTT.

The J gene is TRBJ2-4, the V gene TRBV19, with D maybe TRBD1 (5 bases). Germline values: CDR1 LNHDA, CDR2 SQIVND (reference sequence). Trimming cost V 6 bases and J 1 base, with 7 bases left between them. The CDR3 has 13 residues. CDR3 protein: CASSDSAKNIQYF. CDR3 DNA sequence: TGTGCCAGTAGCGACAGTGCCAAAAACATTCAGTACTTC.

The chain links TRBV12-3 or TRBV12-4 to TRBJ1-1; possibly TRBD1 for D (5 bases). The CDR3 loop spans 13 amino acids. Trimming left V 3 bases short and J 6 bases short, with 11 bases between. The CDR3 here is CASSFGDSPEAFF. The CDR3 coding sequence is TGTGCCAGCAGTTTCGGTGACAGCCCTGAAGCTTTCTTT.

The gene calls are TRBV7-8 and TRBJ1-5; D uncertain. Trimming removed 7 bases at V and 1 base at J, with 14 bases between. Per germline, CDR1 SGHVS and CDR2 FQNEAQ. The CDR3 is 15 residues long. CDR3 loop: CASTIGGLSNQPQHF. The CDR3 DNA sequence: TGTGCCAGCACCATCGGAGGTCTGAGCAATCAGCCCCAGCATTTT.

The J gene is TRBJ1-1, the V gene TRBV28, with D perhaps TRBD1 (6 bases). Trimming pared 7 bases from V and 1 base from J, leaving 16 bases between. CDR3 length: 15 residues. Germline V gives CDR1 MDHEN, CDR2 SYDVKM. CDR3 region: CASTLLTGANTEAFF. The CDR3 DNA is TGTGCCAGCACCCTCCTGACAGGAGCGAACACTGAAGCTTTCTTT.

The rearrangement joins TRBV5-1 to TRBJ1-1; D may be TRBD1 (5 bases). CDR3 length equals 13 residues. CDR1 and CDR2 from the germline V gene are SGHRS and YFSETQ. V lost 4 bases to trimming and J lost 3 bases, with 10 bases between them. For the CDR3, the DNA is TGCGCCAGCAGCGTGACAGTTTACACTGAAGCTTTCTTT. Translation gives CASSVTVYTEAFF.

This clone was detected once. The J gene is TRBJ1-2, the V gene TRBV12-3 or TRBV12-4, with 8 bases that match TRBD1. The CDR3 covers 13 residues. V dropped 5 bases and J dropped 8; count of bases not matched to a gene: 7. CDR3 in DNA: TGTGCCAGCAGTCACCAGACAGGGGACGGCTACACCTTC. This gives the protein CASSHQTGDGYTF.

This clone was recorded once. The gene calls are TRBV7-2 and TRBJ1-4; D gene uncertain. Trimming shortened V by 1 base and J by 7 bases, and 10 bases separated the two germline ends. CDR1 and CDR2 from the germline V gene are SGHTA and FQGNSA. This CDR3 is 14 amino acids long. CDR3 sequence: CASSLGGVGEKLFF. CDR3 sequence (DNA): TGTGCCAGCAGCTTAGGGGGAGTGGGTGAAAAACTGTTTTTT.

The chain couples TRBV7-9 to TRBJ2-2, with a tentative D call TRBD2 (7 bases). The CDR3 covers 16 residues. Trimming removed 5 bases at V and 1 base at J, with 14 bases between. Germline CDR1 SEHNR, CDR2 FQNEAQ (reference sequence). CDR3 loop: CASSARGGVNTGELFF. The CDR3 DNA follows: TGTGCCAGCAGCGCCCGAGGGGGGGTGAACACCGGGGAGCTGTTTTTT.

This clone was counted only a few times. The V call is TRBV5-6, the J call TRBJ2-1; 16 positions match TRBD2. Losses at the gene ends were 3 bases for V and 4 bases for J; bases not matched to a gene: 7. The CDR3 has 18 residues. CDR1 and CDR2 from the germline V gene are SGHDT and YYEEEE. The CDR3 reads CASSSPGLAGGRYNEQFF. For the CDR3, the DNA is TGTGCCAGCAGCTCCCCGGGACTAGCGGGGGGGAGGTACAATGAGCAGTTCTTC. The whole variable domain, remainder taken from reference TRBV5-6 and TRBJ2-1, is DAGVTQSPTHLIKTRGQQVTLRCSPKSGHDTVSWYQQALGQGPQFIFQYYEEEERQRGNFPDRFSGHQFPNYSSELNVNALLLGDSALYLCASSSPGLAGGRYNEQFFGPGTRLTVL.

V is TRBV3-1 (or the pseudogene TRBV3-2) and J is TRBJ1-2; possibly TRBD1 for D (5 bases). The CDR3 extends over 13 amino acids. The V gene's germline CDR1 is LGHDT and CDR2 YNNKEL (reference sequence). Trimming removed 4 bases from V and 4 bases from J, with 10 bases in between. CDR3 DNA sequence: TGTGCCAGCAGCCCGACAGAAAGCTATGGCTACACCTTC. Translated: CASSPTESYGYTF.

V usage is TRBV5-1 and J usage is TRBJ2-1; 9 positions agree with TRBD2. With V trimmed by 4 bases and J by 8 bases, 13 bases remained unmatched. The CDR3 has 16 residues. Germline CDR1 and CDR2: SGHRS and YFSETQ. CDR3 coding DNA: TGCGCCAGCAGCGAATCGGCGCGGGGGGGCCAGGATGAGCAGTTCTTC. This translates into CASSESARGGQDEQFF.

CDR3 loop: CASRDGQGHEQYV. CDR3 DNA sequence: TGTGCCAGCAGGGACGGACAGGGCCACGAGCAGTACGTC. The chain uses TRBV6-5 and TRBJ2-7, with TRBD1 matching over 8 bases. Unmatched junction bases numbered 6, after V lost 6 bases and J lost 5 bases. The CDR3 contains 13 residues. The V gene's germline CDR1 is MNHEY and CDR2 SVGAGI.

The CDR3 is CASSQTGQKPSGANVLTF. Written as DNA, the CDR3 is TGTGCCAGCAGCCAGACGGGACAGAAACCCTCTGGGGCCAACGTCCTGACTTTC. This chain uses TRBV14 with TRBJ2-6; 7 bases map to TRBD1. CDR1 SGHDN and CDR2 FVKESK come from the germline V gene. The CDR3 has 18 amino acids. Trimming cost V 3 bases and J 0 bases; bases outside gene matches: 8.

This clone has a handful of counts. The CDR3 sequence: CASFEWVGGSADTQYF. DNA for the CDR3: TGTGCCAGCTTTGAGTGGGTTGGGGGCAGTGCAGATACGCAGTATTTT. This chain connects TRBV5-4 to TRBJ2-3, with D possibly matching TRBD1 (6 bases). This CDR3 has 16 amino acids. Deletions cut 7 bases from V and 4 bases from J, with 22 bases between. Germline-derived CDR1 and CDR2 are SGHNT and YYREEE (reference sequence).

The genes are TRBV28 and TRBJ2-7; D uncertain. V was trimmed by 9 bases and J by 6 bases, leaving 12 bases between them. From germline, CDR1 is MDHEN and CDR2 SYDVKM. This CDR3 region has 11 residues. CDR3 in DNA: TGTGCCAGTCATCATAGCCCCGAGCAGTACGTC. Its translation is CASHHSPEQYV.

For the CDR3, the DNA is TGTGCCAGCGGCGGAGGGGGACTAGCTCTCAATGAGCAGTTCTTC. The encoded protein is CASGGGGLALNEQFF. The chain joins TRBV6-5 to TRBJ2-1, with 9 bases aligning to TRBD2. The CDR3 length is 15 residues. V shed 8 bases, J shed 6 bases, and the junction held 11 bases outside the gene matches. Germline V CDR1 and CDR2: MNHEY, SVGAGI.

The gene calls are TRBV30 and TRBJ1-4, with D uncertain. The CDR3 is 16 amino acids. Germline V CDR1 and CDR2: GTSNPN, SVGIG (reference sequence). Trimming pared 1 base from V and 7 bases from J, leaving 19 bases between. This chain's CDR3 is CAWSAWPDGDSEKLFF. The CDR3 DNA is TGTGCCTGGAGTGCCTGGCCCGACGGAGATTCTGAAAAACTGTTTTTT.

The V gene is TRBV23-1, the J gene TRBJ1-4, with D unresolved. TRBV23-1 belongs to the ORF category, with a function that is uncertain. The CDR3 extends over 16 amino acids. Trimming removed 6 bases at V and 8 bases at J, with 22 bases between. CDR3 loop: CASRQNSPSTGEKLFF. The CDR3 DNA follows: TGCGCCAGCAGACAAAACTCGCCATCGACTGGCGAAAAACTGTTTTTT.

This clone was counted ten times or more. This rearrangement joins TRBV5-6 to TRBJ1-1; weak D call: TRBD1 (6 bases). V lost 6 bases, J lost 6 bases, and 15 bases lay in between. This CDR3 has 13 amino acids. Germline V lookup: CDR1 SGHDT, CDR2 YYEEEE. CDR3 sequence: CASTYTGYAEAFF. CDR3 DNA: TGTGCCAGCACCTATACAGGGTACGCTGAAGCTTTCTTT.

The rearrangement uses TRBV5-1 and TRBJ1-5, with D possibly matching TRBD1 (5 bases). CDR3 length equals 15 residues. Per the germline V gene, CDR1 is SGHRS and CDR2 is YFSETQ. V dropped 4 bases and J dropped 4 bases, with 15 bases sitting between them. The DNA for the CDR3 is TGCGCCAGCAGCATTGACGGGACTAATAATCAGCCCCAGCATTTT. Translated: CASSIDGTNNQPQHF.

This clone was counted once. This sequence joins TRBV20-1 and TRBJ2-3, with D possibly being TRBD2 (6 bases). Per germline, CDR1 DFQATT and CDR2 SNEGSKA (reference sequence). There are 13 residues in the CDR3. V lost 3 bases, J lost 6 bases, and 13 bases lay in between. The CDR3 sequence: CSASGRGADTQYF. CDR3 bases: TGCAGTGCTAGTGGCCGCGGGGCGGATACGCAGTATTTT.